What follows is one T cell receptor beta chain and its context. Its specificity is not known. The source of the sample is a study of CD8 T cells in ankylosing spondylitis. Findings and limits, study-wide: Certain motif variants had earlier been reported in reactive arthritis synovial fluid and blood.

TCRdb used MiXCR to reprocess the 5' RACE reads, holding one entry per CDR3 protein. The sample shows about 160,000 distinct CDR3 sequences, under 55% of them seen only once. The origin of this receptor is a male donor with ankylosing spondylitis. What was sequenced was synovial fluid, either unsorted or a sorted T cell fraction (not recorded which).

CDR3 sequence reads: CASSEGDSRGYTF. CDR3 nucleotide sequence: TGTGCCAGCAGTGAAGGGGACAGTAGAGGCTACACCTTC. The rearrangement joins TRBV25-1 to TRBJ1-2, with 7 bases identical to TRBD1. Losses at the gene ends were 2 bases for V and 8 bases for J; bases not matched to a gene: 5. Germline assignment: CDR1 MGHDK and CDR2 SYGVNS. The CDR3 runs 13 residues.